This is a list of T cell receptor beta chains from one sample in a study of Ad26.COV2.S vaccination and SARS-CoV-2 variants. Profiled with immunoSEQ multiplex PCR; TCRdb holds only in-frame clones, not every one. The profile shows hundreds of thousands of clones, around 89% of them singletons. Sample: peripheral blood, taken in a trial of Ad26.COV2.S vaccine versus placebo. These receptors originate from a person aged 18-60 years who received the Ad26.COV2.S COVID-19 vaccine or a placebo. CDR3s include the opening cysteine and the closing phenylalanine or tryptophan. A D gene is named only where the DNA matches it firmly. Size is stated for part of the rows, as once, few or many counts, or as a class when the clone is expanded.

length	J	size	V	D	CDR3	DNA
13	TRBJ2-7	NA	TRBV2	NA	CASSEGRTYEQYF	TGTGCCAGCAGTGAGGGCAGAACCTACGAGCAGTACTTC
15	TRBJ1-1	NA	TRBV5-1	TRBD1	CASRTAGTGNTEAFF	TGCGCCAGCAGAACCGCCGGGACAGGTAACACTGAAGCTTTCTTT
16	TRBJ2-5	NA	TRBV7-2	NA	CASSLSAGAYQETQYF	TGTGCCAGCAGCTTATCGGCAGGGGCCTACCAAGAGACCCAGTACTTC
16	TRBJ1-5	NA	TRBV5-5	NA	CASSLLGVLSNQPQHF	TGTGCCAGCAGCTTGCTGGGGGTCTTAAGCAATCAGCCCCAGCATTTT
14	TRBJ2-7	NA	TRBV4-1	NA	CASSQDGATYEQYF	TGCGCCAGCAGCCAAGATGGAGCGACCTACGAGCAGTACTTC
16	TRBJ1-2	NA	TRBV23-1	NA	CASSHTRGEGLRGYTF	TGCGCCAGCAGTCACACCAGGGGAGAGGGCTTGCGGGGCTACACCTTC
13	TRBJ2-7	NA	TRBV3-1/TRBV3-2	NA	CASSQDRLRAQYF	TGTGCCAGCAGCCAAGATCGTTTACGGGCGCAGTACTTC
15	TRBJ2-1	NA	TRBV15	TRBD1	CATAPGTGETNEQFF	TGTGCCACCGCCCCCGGGACAGGAGAAACCAATGAGCAGTTCTTC
13	TRBJ1-1	NA	TRBV29-1	NA	CSVDWAQMGKAFF	TGCAGCGTTGATTGGGCCCAAATGGGGAAAGCTTTCTTT
14	TRBJ1-5	many	TRBV6-5	NA	CASSYSKDSQPQHF	TGTGCCAGCAGTTACTCGAAGGACAGCCAGCCCCAGCATTTT
15	TRBJ1-1	once	TRBV14	NA	CASSPIWQEDTEAFF	TGTGCCAGCAGCCCTATATGGCAGGAAGATACTGAAGCTTTCTTT
14	TRBJ2-7	NA	TRBV9	TRBD2	CASSVASGSYEQYF	TGTGCCAGCAGCGTAGCTAGCGGGAGTTACGAGCAGTACTTC
16	TRBJ1-3	NA	TRBV2	NA	CASSENTSSRGNTIYF	TGTGCCAGCAGTGAAAACACCTCTTCGCGAGGAAACACCATATATTTT
13	TRBJ2-7	NA	TRBV2	NA	CASLRGSGYEQYF	TGTGCCAGCCTACGGGGGTCCGGGTACGAGCAGTACTTC
17	TRBJ1-1	NA	TRBV5-1	TRBD1	CASSKTGGLLMNTEAFF	TGCGCCAGCAGCAAGACAGGGGGCCTCCTTATGAACACTGAAGCTTTCTTT
12	TRBJ2-7	NA	TRBV10-1	NA	CASSESGYEQYF	TGCGCCAGCAGTGAGTCCGGTTACGAGCAGTACTTC
14	TRBJ2-3	NA	TRBV18	NA	CASSPGVITDTQYF	TGTGCCAGCTCACCAGGAGTCATCACAGATACGCAGTATTTT
17	TRBJ2-3	NA	TRBV7-2	TRBD2	CASSPRTSGSRGDTQYF	TGTGCCAGCAGCCCACGGACTAGCGGGAGCCGGGGAGATACGCAGTATTTT
14	TRBJ1-5	NA	TRBV6-1	NA	CASSEGSGNQPQHF	TGTGCCAGCAGTGAGGGGAGCGGCAATCAGCCCCAGCATTTT
17	TRBJ2-2	NA	TRBV7-3	NA	CASSLEGFSRYTGELFF	TGTGCCAGCAGCTTAGAGGGTTTCTCTAGGTACACCGGGGAGCTGTTTTTT
12	TRBJ1-4	NA	TRBV6-2/TRBV6-3	NA	CASSRQDEKLFF	TGTGCCAGCAGTCGACAGGATGAAAAACTGTTTTTT
14	TRBJ2-6	NA	TRBV28	NA	CASSVGTGANVLTF	TGTGCCAGCAGTGTGGGGACTGGGGCCAACGTCCTGACTTTC
15	TRBJ2-1	few	TRBV3-1/TRBV3-2	TRBD2	CASSQGISGSGSEFF	TGTGCCAGCAGCCAAGGAATTAGCGGGAGTGGGTCTGAGTTCTTC
14	TRBJ1-5	NA	TRBV6-5	TRBD1	CASSLGQGNQPQHF	TGTGCCAGCAGTCTAGGACAGGGGAATCAGCCCCAGCATTTT
17	TRBJ2-1	once	TRBV27	TRBD2	CASSSFPREDPYNEQFF	TGTGCCAGCAGTTCGTTTCCGCGGGAGGATCCCTACAATGAGCAGTTCTTC
15	TRBJ2-3	NA	TRBV6-5	NA	CASSHSGVFIDTQYF	TGTGCCAGCAGCCACTCAGGGGTCTTTATTGATACGCAGTATTTT
15	TRBJ1-1	NA	TRBV18	TRBD1	CASSPDRGLNTEAFF	TGTGCCAGCTCACCCGACAGGGGCCTGAACACTGAAGCTTTCTTT
12	TRBJ2-7	NA	TRBV7-2	NA	CASSLFSDEQYF	TGTGCCAGCAGCTTATTCAGCGACGAGCAGTACTTC
14	TRBJ2-7	NA	TRBV28	TRBD2	CASSTSGSTVEQYF	TGTGCCAGCAGTACTAGCGGGAGTACTGTCGAGCAGTACTTC
17	TRBJ2-1	once	TRBV19	TRBD2	CASSIGTSGVGENEQFF	TGTGCCAGTAGTATCGGGACTAGCGGTGTAGGGGAGAATGAGCAGTTCTTC
16	TRBJ2-2	NA	TRBV7-8	TRBD2	CASSPRERGNTGELFF	TGTGCCAGCAGCCCCAGGGAGCGGGGTAACACCGGGGAGCTGTTTTTT
14	TRBJ2-1	NA	TRBV24-1	NA	CATSDLSIRNEQFF	TGTGCCACCAGTGATTTATCCATTAGGAATGAGCAGTTCTTC
15	TRBJ2-2	NA	TRBV7-9	NA	CASSLGGRGTGELFF	TGTGCCAGCAGCTTAGGGGGGAGAGGCACCGGGGAGCTGTTTTTT
15	TRBJ1-1	NA	TRBV6-5	NA	CASTQIVGGQAEAFF	TGTGCCAGCACCCAAATCGTTGGGGGCCAGGCTGAAGCTTTCTTT
14	TRBJ1-1	NA	TRBV6-5	TRBD1	CASSHPGQEPKAFF	TGTGCCAGCAGTCACCCGGGACAGGAACCTAAAGCTTTCTTT
16	TRBJ2-7	NA	TRBV11-2	TRBD2	CASSFLPELAAYEQYF	TGTGCCAGCAGCTTTTTACCCGAGCTAGCGGCCTACGAGCAGTACTTC
15	TRBJ2-1	NA	TRBV9	NA	CASSVLPGGSNEQFF	TGTGCCAGCAGCGTTCTTCCAGGGGGGAGCAATGAGCAGTTCTTC
13	TRBJ1-5	NA	TRBV6-5	NA	CASKGTPNQPQHF	TGTGCCAGCAAAGGGACACCTAATCAGCCCCAGCATTTT
15	TRBJ2-7	NA	TRBV5-6	TRBD1	CASSSPPTGVNEQYF	TGTGCCAGCAGCTCGCCACCGACAGGGGTGAACGAGCAGTACTTC
15	TRBJ2-7	NA	TRBV9	NA	CASSPSPIILYEQYF	TGTGCCAGCAGCCCGAGCCCTATTATTCTCTACGAGCAGTACTTC
15	TRBJ1-1	few	TRBV6-6	NA	CASSLDEARNTEAFF	TGTGCCAGCAGCCTGGACGAAGCGAGGAACACTGAAGCTTTCTTT
14	TRBJ2-3	NA	TRBV19	TRBD2	CASSTGRGTDTQYF	TGTGCCAGTAGTACAGGGAGGGGCACAGATACGCAGTATTTT
17	TRBJ1-1	NA	TRBV19	TRBD1	CASSPPGQGALNTEAFF	TGTGCCAGTAGTCCCCCGGGACAGGGGGCTTTGAACACTGAAGCTTTCTTT
15	TRBJ1-5	NA	TRBV6-2/TRBV6-3	TRBD1	CASSRQGIVNQPQHF	TGTGCCAGCAGTAGACAGGGGATTGTCAATCAGCCCCAGCATTTT
19	TRBJ2-2	NA	TRBV7-9	TRBD1	CASSLQLTGIGANTGELFF	TGTGCCAGCAGCTTGCAACTGACAGGGATCGGAGCGAACACCGGGGAGCTGTTTTTT
13	TRBJ1-5	once	TRBV11-2	NA	CASSLRRDQPQHF	TGTGCCAGCAGCTTACGGAGAGATCAGCCCCAGCATTTT
14	TRBJ2-7	NA	TRBV11-2	NA	CASSLVTGGTWEYF	TGTGCCAGCAGCTTAGTGACAGGAGGGACTTGGGAGTACTTC
15	TRBJ1-1	NA	TRBV7-2	TRBD1	CASSRDRARGTEAFF	TGTGCCAGCAGCAGAGACAGGGCTAGGGGCACTGAAGCTTTCTTT
11	TRBJ1-2	NA	TRBV7-2	NA	CASSLDRGYTF	TGTGCCAGCAGCTTAGACAGGGGCTACACCTTC
15	TRBJ2-2	NA	TRBV6-5	NA	CASRGFGINTGELFF	TGTGCCAGCAGGGGATTTGGTATTAACACCGGGGAGCTGTTTTTT
13	TRBJ1-5	NA	TRBV30	NA	CAWSTDSNQPQHF	TGTGCCTGGTCGACAGATAGCAATCAGCCCCAGCATTTT
12	TRBJ2-7	NA	TRBV4-1	NA	CASSQDPRMRYF	TGCGCCAGCAGCCAAGATCCCAGGATGCGGTACTTC
13	TRBJ1-6	few	TRBV6-4	NA	CASSAQGGSPLHF	TGTGCCAGCAGTGCACAGGGAGGTTCACCCCTCCACTTT
18	TRBJ1-2	NA	TRBV5-1	TRBD1	CASSREPRGQGSNGGYTF	TGCGCCAGCAGCCGGGAGCCCCGAGGACAGGGGTCTAACGGTGGCTACACCTTC